Listed below are T cell receptor beta chains from one sample, sequenced in a study of blood T cell repertoires in COVID-19. TCRdb keeps only in-frame clones here, not all; method: immunoSEQ multiplex PCR. The sample has about 370,000 clones, approximately 91% seen once. Sequencing input: PBMCs or T cells enriched from blood (not recorded which). The receptors shown here come from a middle-aged woman who had been exposed to COVID-19. The CDR3 runs from the conserved cysteine through the conserved F or W. The order of the fields is CDR3 DNA, CDR3 protein, D gene, J gene, V gene. D genes are given only for firm matches.

CDR3 DNA: TGTGCCAGCAGTGGCCCGGAGGGCCGCTATGGCTACACCTTC
CDR3 protein: CASSGPEGRYGYTF
D gene: -
J gene: TRBJ1-2
V gene: TRBV2

CDR3 DNA: TGCGCCAGCAGCTTGTTCGTTTTGACTAGCGCCTACAATGAGCAGTTCTTC
CDR3 protein: CASSLFVLTSAYNEQFF
D gene: TRBD2
J gene: TRBJ2-1
V gene: TRBV5-1

CDR3 DNA: TGTGCCATCGCGGGACAGGGGAACACTGAAGCTTTCTTT
CDR3 protein: CAIAGQGNTEAFF
D gene: TRBD1
J gene: TRBJ1-1
V gene: TRBV10-3

CDR3 DNA: TGTGCCACCAAGGACAGGGCGGGTACTGAAGCTTTCTTT
CDR3 protein: CATKDRAGTEAFF
D gene: TRBD1
J gene: TRBJ1-1
V gene: TRBV27

CDR3 DNA: TGCGCCAGCAGCATAGACAGCTCCTACGAGCAGTACTTC
CDR3 protein: CASSIDSSYEQYF
D gene: -
J gene: TRBJ2-7
V gene: TRBV5-1

CDR3 DNA: TGTGCCAGCAGCTTTGGGACAGGGAACACAGATACGCAGTATTTT
CDR3 protein: CASSFGTGNTDTQYF
D gene: TRBD1
J gene: TRBJ2-3
V gene: TRBV13

CDR3 DNA: TGTGCCAGTAGTATAGTAGGATGGGGGGGACGGCCCCTCCCTGGGGCCAACGTCCTGACTTTC
CDR3 protein: CASSIVGWGGRPLPGANVLTF
D gene: TRBD2
J gene: TRBJ2-6
V gene: TRBV19

CDR3 DNA: TGTGCCAGCAGCCAAGATCACGGGACTAATGAAAAACTGTTTTTT
CDR3 protein: CASSQDHGTNEKLFF
D gene: -
J gene: TRBJ1-4
V gene: TRBV3-1/TRBV3-2

CDR3 DNA: TGTGCCAGTAGTTTCCGGGACAGGGGCCTTATTAATGAAAAACTGTTTTTT
CDR3 protein: CASSFRDRGLINEKLFF
D gene: TRBD1
J gene: TRBJ1-4
V gene: TRBV19

CDR3 DNA: TGTGCCAGCAGCGCAGGGGGCGCCTATGGCTACACCTTC
CDR3 protein: CASSAGGAYGYTF
D gene: TRBD1
J gene: TRBJ1-2
V gene: TRBV25-1

CDR3 DNA: TGTGCCAGTGGATTGCCGGGGGTCTACGAGCAGTACTTC
CDR3 protein: CASGLPGVYEQYF
D gene: -
J gene: TRBJ2-7
V gene: TRBV19

CDR3 DNA: TGTGCCAGCAACGGTAACGGGGAGCTGTTTTTT
CDR3 protein: CASNGNGELFF
D gene: -
J gene: TRBJ2-2
V gene: TRBV2

CDR3 DNA: TGTGCCAGCAGCCCCCGCGGGGTGAACACTGAAGCTTTCTTT
CDR3 protein: CASSPRGVNTEAFF
D gene: -
J gene: TRBJ1-1
V gene: TRBV2

CDR3 DNA: TGCGCCAGCAGCCCAAAATCAGGGGACAGCACAGATACGCAGTATTTT
CDR3 protein: CASSPKSGDSTDTQYF
D gene: -
J gene: TRBJ2-3
V gene: TRBV5-1

CDR3 DNA: TGTGCCAGCAGGGGGTCGGGAGGCAATCAGCCCCAGCATTTT
CDR3 protein: CASRGSGGNQPQHF
D gene: -
J gene: TRBJ1-5
V gene: TRBV12-1

CDR3 DNA: TGTGCCAGCAGCCCTACCCCCCAGGGGAGCGGCGGCTACACCTTC
CDR3 protein: CASSPTPQGSGGYTF
D gene: -
J gene: TRBJ1-2
V gene: TRBV27

CDR3 DNA: TGTGCCAGTAGTATGAGACAGGAAGATGGCTACACCTTC
CDR3 protein: CASSMRQEDGYTF
D gene: -
J gene: TRBJ1-2
V gene: TRBV19

CDR3 DNA: TGTGCCAGTAGTAATCGGGGACAGGGAGTCTATGGCTACACCTTC
CDR3 protein: CASSNRGQGVYGYTF
D gene: TRBD1
J gene: TRBJ1-2
V gene: TRBV19

CDR3 DNA: TGTGCCAGCAGCTTGGCTGACACTGAAGCTTTCTTT
CDR3 protein: CASSLADTEAFF
D gene: -
J gene: TRBJ1-1
V gene: TRBV5-5

CDR3 DNA: TGTGCCAGCAGCGACACAGGGGCCTCGTCTCCAGCTTTCTTT
CDR3 protein: CASSDTGASSPAFF
D gene: TRBD1
J gene: TRBJ1-1
V gene: TRBV9

CDR3 DNA: TGCGCCAGCAGCTCTCCGGGACAGTACTCGCAAAATGAGCAGTTCTTC
CDR3 protein: CASSSPGQYSQNEQFF
D gene: TRBD1
J gene: TRBJ2-1
V gene: TRBV5-1

CDR3 DNA: TGTGCCAGCAGCTCCTGGACCAGGGATGAGCAGTTCTTC
CDR3 protein: CASSSWTRDEQFF
D gene: -
J gene: TRBJ2-1
V gene: TRBV13

CDR3 DNA: TGTGCCAGCAGCTTAACTTGGGACTTTAGCACAGATACGCAGTATTTT
CDR3 protein: CASSLTWDFSTDTQYF
D gene: -
J gene: TRBJ2-3
V gene: TRBV7-3

CDR3 DNA: TGTGCCAGCTCACCAGCAGGGGGGTATCAGCCCCAGCATTTT
CDR3 protein: CASSPAGGYQPQHF
D gene: TRBD1
J gene: TRBJ1-5
V gene: TRBV18

CDR3 DNA: TGTGCCACCAGCAGAGAGATCAGAGAGACCCAGTACTTC
CDR3 protein: CATSREIRETQYF
D gene: -
J gene: TRBJ2-5
V gene: TRBV15

CDR3 DNA: TGTGCCAGCAGCCACTACTATGGCTACACCTTC
CDR3 protein: CASSHYYGYTF
D gene: -
J gene: TRBJ1-2
V gene: TRBV3-1/TRBV3-2